The entry that follows covers one TCR beta chain sequence. The data stem from a study of patients and donors after allogeneic stem cell transplantation. TCRdb passed the RT-PCR reads through MiXCR, listing each CDR3 protein once. The sample records some 880,000 distinct CDR3 sequences, approximately 18% being singletons. With 4 bases removed from V and 6 bases from J, the gap between germline ends came to 14 bases. The CDR3 extends over 14 amino acids. CDR1 and CDR2 from the germline V gene are SGHNT and YENEEA. The sequence derives from a human donor who was either an allogeneic HSCT recipient or a stem cell or donor lymphocyte infusion donor (not recorded which). It is not recorded whose cells these are; they may come from a transplant donor. The sequenced sample was blood, either unsorted or a sorted T cell fraction (not recorded which). V is TRBV11-3 and J is TRBJ2-3; TRBD1 might be the D (7 bases). This CDR3 is CASSWRDSLDTQYF. The CDR3 region has the DNA TGTGCCAGCAGCTGGAGGGACAGCCTCGATACGCAGTATTTT.